The rows below give T cell receptor beta chains drawn from one sample of a study of cytomegalovirus exposure and HLA in healthy donors. The protocol was immunoSEQ multiplex PCR, while the TCRdb copy is restricted to in-frame clones and leaves out a portion. Among 100,000 to 150,000 clones, roughly three quarters were seen once, and the ten largest hold roughly 1.1%. Sample: PBMCs. All receptors come from a woman between 25 and 40 years old in good health and CMV-seronegative. The CDR3 runs from the conserved cysteine through the conserved F or W. The D gene is left open where the match is weak. Only part of the rows carry a size: once, few, many, or a class if the clone is expanded.

V gene	clone size	J gene	D gene	CDR3 protein	CDR3 DNA
TRBV15	NA	TRBJ1-2	TRBD1	CATSSGTGYYYGYTF	TGTGCCACCAGCAGTGGGACAGGTTATTACTATGGCTACACCTTC
TRBV7-9	NA	TRBJ1-4	TRBD1	CSSSPPGQGNEKLFF	TGTTCCAGCAGCCCCCCGGGACAGGGAAATGAAAAACTGTTTTTT
TRBV6-5	NA	TRBJ2-7	TRBD2	CASSYSRSGRSYEQYF	TGTGCCAGCAGTTACTCGAGAAGCGGGAGGTCCTACGAGCAGTACTTC
TRBV9	NA	TRBJ2-3	TRBD2	CASSAPGLAGGDTQYF	TGTGCCAGCAGCGCACCGGGACTAGCGGGAGGAGATACGCAGTATTTT
TRBV28	once	TRBJ1-3	TRBD1	CASSWDRGNTIYF	TGTGCCAGCAGCTGGGACAGGGGAAACACCATATATTTT
TRBV5-1	NA	TRBJ2-5	NA	CASSLSTAQETQYF	TGCGCCAGCAGCTTGTCTACAGCTCAAGAGACCCAGTACTTC
TRBV9	NA	TRBJ2-1	NA	CASSVGLNNEQFF	TGTGCCAGCAGCGTAGGACTCAACAATGAGCAGTTCTTC
TRBV10-3	NA	TRBJ2-6	TRBD1	CAISQGGDSGANVLTF	TGTGCCATCAGTCAAGGGGGCGACTCTGGGGCCAACGTCCTGACTTTC
TRBV6-1	NA	TRBJ2-7	TRBD2	CASSFSSGRAYEQYF	TGTGCCAGCAGTTTCAGTAGCGGGAGAGCCTACGAGCAGTACTTC
TRBV2	few	TRBJ2-7	TRBD2	CASTYDAGGSYEQYF	TGTGCCAGCACTTACGACGCGGGAGGCTCCTACGAGCAGTACTTC
TRBV5-5	NA	TRBJ2-7	TRBD1	CASSLVGTGAYEQYF	TGTGCCAGCAGCTTGGTTGGGACAGGGGCGTACGAGCAGTACTTC
TRBV9	NA	TRBJ1-3	NA	CASSVRGTGNTIYF	TGTGCCAGCAGCGTACGGGGGACCGGAAACACCATATATTTT
TRBV4-1	NA	TRBJ1-1	TRBD1	CASSQDQGDDTEAFF	TGCGCCAGCAGCCAAGATCAGGGGGATGACACTGAAGCTTTCTTT
TRBV2	few	TRBJ1-2	NA	CASSEGGALGYTF	TGTGCCAGCAGTGAGGGGGGGGCACTTGGCTACACCTTC
TRBV5-8	NA	TRBJ2-7	NA	CASRVREGVYDYEQYF	TGTGCCAGCCGCGTGAGGGAGGGGGTCTATGACTACGAGCAGTACTTC
TRBV11-1	once	TRBJ2-7	TRBD2	CASSKTTSGSYEQYF	TGTGCCAGCAGCAAAACGACTAGCGGGAGCTACGAGCAGTACTTC
TRBV10-3	NA	TRBJ2-1	TRBD1	CAISESGQTYNEQFF	TGTGCCATCAGTGAGTCGGGACAGACCTACAATGAGCAGTTCTTC
TRBV5-6	once	TRBJ2-7	NA	CASSLWPGSEQYF	TGTGCCAGCAGCTTGTGGCCAGGGTCCGAGCAGTACTTC
TRBV5-7	NA	TRBJ2-3	TRBD2	CASSFSPMRRGGRDTQYF	TGTGCCAGCAGCTTTTCACCGATGCGGCGGGGGGGCCGGGATACGCAGTATTTT
TRBV4-1	NA	TRBJ2-1	TRBD2	CASSQVGTTDNEQFF	TGCGCCAGCAGCCAAGTCGGGACTACTGACAATGAGCAGTTCTTC
TRBV7-5	NA	TRBJ2-7	NA	CARSPFYEQYF	TGTGCCAGAAGCCCGTTCTACGAGCAGTACTTC
TRBV6-1	once	TRBJ2-1	TRBD2	CASSVSSGGDEQFF	TGTGCCAGCAGCGTTTCGAGCGGGGGGGATGAGCAGTTCTTC
TRBV4-1	NA	TRBJ1-5	NA	CASSLGRGDQPQHF	TGCGCCAGCAGCCTGGGGAGGGGTGATCAGCCCCAGCATTTT
TRBV2	NA	TRBJ1-5	NA	CASSNSGNQPQHF	TGTGCCAGCAGTAACTCTGGCAATCAGCCCCAGCATTTT
TRBV9	few	TRBJ2-3	TRBD1	CASSPQTGSTDTQYF	TGTGCCAGCAGCCCCCAGACAGGGAGCACAGATACGCAGTATTTT
TRBV9	NA	TRBJ1-1	TRBD1	CASSATGTGGTEAFF	TGTGCCAGCAGCGCCACCGGGACAGGGGGCACTGAAGCTTTCTTT
TRBV7-8	NA	TRBJ1-1	TRBD1	CASSWMRDRGFTEAFF	TGTGCCAGCAGCTGGATGCGGGACAGGGGTTTTACTGAAGCTTTCTTT
TRBV14	NA	TRBJ2-3	TRBD2	CASSQDGGVLTDTQYF	TGTGCCAGCAGCCAAGATGGGGGGGTACTCACAGATACGCAGTATTTT